The 3 T cell receptor beta chains below come from one sample, sequenced in a study of shared clonotypes between healthy human individuals. The naive CD8 fraction comprised CD45RO-negative cells positively selected for CCR7 and excluded terminally differentiated effector memory CD45RA+ cells. Clones were read by immunoSEQ multiplex PCR, and TCRdb kept only the in-frame ones, dropping some. The sample has about 2 million clones; less than 95% are singletons. The sequencing input was naive CD8+ T cells sorted from blood. The receptor source for this set is a man aged 18 to 35 in good health.

The chain is built from TRBV4-3 and TRBJ2-3; no clear D gene. V lost 0 bases, J lost 1 base, and 11 bases lay in between. The germline gives CDR1 LGHNA, CDR2 YSLEER. The CDR3 spans 16 residues. CDR3 sequence reads: CASSQEGRQGTDTQYF. CDR3 bases: TGCGCCAGCAGCCAAGAAGGAAGGCAGGGCACAGATACGCAGTATTTT.

This chain connects TRBV4-1 to TRBJ2-7, with 9 bases identical to TRBD1. The CDR3 length is 15 residues. Trimming removed 4 bases from V and 4 bases from J; junction bases left unmatched: 8. Germline CDR1 MGHRA, CDR2 YSYEKL. CDR3 protein: CASSPDRGVSYEQYF. DNA for the CDR3: TGCGCCAGCAGCCCGGACAGGGGAGTCTCGTACGAGCAGTACTTC.

The rearrangement joins TRBV6-4 to TRBJ2-1, with 10 positions matching TRBD2. Looked up from germline, CDR1 is MRHNA and CDR2 is SNTAGT. Trimming removed 6 bases from V and 5 bases from J; junction bases left unmatched: 4. The CDR3 covers 14 residues. The CDR3 spells CASRDLAGDNEQFF. Here the CDR3 DNA reads TGTGCCAGCAGGGATCTAGCGGGAGACAATGAGCAGTTCTTC.